Presented here are 16 T cell receptor beta chains from one specimen sequenced in a study of shared clonotypes between healthy human individuals. The table came from immunoSEQ multiplex PCR; TCRdb's copy has only in-frame clones and leaves some out. Of roughly 1 million clones listed, roughly 74% were seen once; the top ten hold more than 0.5%. Sequenced input: memory CD4+ T cells from PBMCs. Subset in this sample: CD45RA-negative fraction. The receptors come from a man between 18 and 35 years old in good health. Some clones in this sample may be carry-over from other donors' samples.

The chain links TRBV28 to TRBJ2-7; D is ambiguous. V lost 6 bases and J 2 bases, leaving 14 bases between the germline ends. The CDR3 length is 14 residues. Germline-derived CDR1 and CDR2 are MDHEN and SYDVKM. The CDR3 sequence is CASRIGPAAYEQYF. CDR3 in DNA: TGTGCCAGCAGGATCGGGCCAGCAGCCTACGAGCAGTACTTC.

The J gene is TRBJ2-6, the V gene TRBV29-1, with D maybe TRBD2 (6 bases). Trimming took off 6 bases at V and 2 bases at J, with 14 bases between the two ends. The CDR3 extends over 15 amino acids. Germline V gene sequence: CDR1 SQVTM, CDR2 ANQGSEA. CDR3 bases: TGCAGCGTCCTCGGAGGGGTGGCTGGGGCCAACGTCCTGACTTTC. It yields the protein CSVLGGVAGANVLTF.

The V gene is TRBV6-1, the J gene TRBJ2-7; no clear D. The germline V gene encodes CDR1 MNHNS and CDR2 SASEGT. This CDR3 contains 14 residues. V was pared by 2 bases and J by 5 bases, with 13 bases between. The chain's CDR3 is CASSESYWGNEQYF. The CDR3, as DNA: TGTGCCAGCAGTGAAAGTTATTGGGGAAACGAGCAGTACTTC.

This sequence joins TRBV30 and TRBJ2-3; 7 nucleotides line up with TRBD2. J was trimmed by 5 bases and V by 7 bases; bases with no gene match: 15. This CDR3 spans 15 amino acids. CDR1 GTSNPN and CDR2 SVGIG come from the germline V gene (reference sequence). As DNA, the CDR3 is TGTGCCTTAACGAGGGGAGCGGGATTCGTAGATACGCAGTATTTT. Amino acid sequence: CALTRGAGFVDTQYF.

The gene calls are TRBV15 and TRBJ2-5; 7 bases align to TRBD1. This CDR3 is built from 14 residues. In germline, CDR1 is LNHNV, CDR2 YYDKDF (reference sequence). The V segment lost 1 base and the J segment 3 bases; nucleotides outside the gene matches: 2. The CDR3 loop reads CATSRGGTEETQYF. For the CDR3, the DNA is TGTGCCACCAGCAGAGGGGGGACAGAAGAGACCCAGTACTTC.

This clone was seen more than once but under ten times. The chain recombines TRBV6-6 with TRBJ2-7; 8 positions match TRBD1. This CDR3 region has 14 residues. Germline trimming cut 6 bases from V and 3 bases from J; bases unmatched to any gene: 7. Germline loops: CDR1 MNHNY, CDR2 SVGAGI (reference sequence). This CDR3 is CASSATGAYYEQYF. The CDR3 bases are TGTGCCAGCAGCGCGACAGGGGCCTACTACGAGCAGTACTTC.

The CDR3 protein is CASSLGGSSNEKLFF. CDR3 nucleotide sequence: TGTGCCAGCAGCTTGGGTGGGAGTTCTAATGAAAAACTGTTTTTT. This chain uses TRBV5-4 with TRBJ1-4; no clear D. CDR3 length: 15 amino acids. Looked up from germline, CDR1 is SGHNT and CDR2 is YYREEE (reference sequence). Trimming pared 0 bases from V and 3 bases from J, leaving 9 bases between.

The chain couples TRBV19 to TRBJ1-4; D is unresolved. V was shortened by 7 bases and J by 6 bases, with 6 bases between the two germline ends. From germline, CDR1 is LNHDA and CDR2 SQIVND (reference sequence). The CDR3 spans 11 residues. The CDR3, as DNA: TGTGCCAGTAAAGCGGATGAAAAACTGTTTTTT. This encodes CASKADEKLFF.

This clone is a singleton in its sample. A much larger clone is a single base away; this may be a read error. Other DNA sequences from this sample encode an identical CDR3 as well. The V and J genes are TRBV7-3 and TRBJ1-1; D is perhaps TRBD1 (5 bases). From germline, CDR1 is SGHTA and CDR2 FQGTGA. The CDR3 spans 13 residues. The V gene lost 5 bases and the J gene lost 1 base, with 8 bases spanning the gap. CDR3: CASSPQGNTEAFF. The CDR3 DNA reads as TGTGCCAGCAGCCCCCAGGGGAACACTGAAGCTTTCTTT.

The chain is built from TRBV28 and TRBJ1-4; D is unresolved. In germline, CDR1 is MDHEN, CDR2 SYDVKM. The CDR3 has 14 amino acids. The ends were cut back, 2 bases at V and 4 bases at J, with 8 bases in the middle. Written as DNA, the CDR3 is TGTGCCAGCAGTTTAAGGCGTCATAATGAAAAACTGTTTTTT. This gives the protein CASSLRRHNEKLFF.

DNA of the CDR3: TGTGCCAGCAGCCTTGGGTCTGATGAGCAGTTCTTC. Translating it yields CASSLGSDEQFF. V and J are TRBV9 and TRBJ2-1, with D unresolved. Germline CDR1 SGDLS, CDR2 YYNGEE. There are 12 residues in the CDR3. V lost 4 bases and J 8 bases, leaving 10 bases between the germline ends. The full variable domain, in which reference TRBV9 and TRBJ2-1 provide the parts outside the CDR3, is DSGVTQTPKHLITATGQRVTLRCSPRSGDLSVYWYQQSLDQGLQFLIQYYNGEERAKGNILERFSAQQFPDLHSELNLSSLELGDSALYFCASSLGSDEQFFGPGTRLTVL.

The rearrangement uses TRBV19 and TRBJ2-3; D assignment may be TRBD1 or TRBD2 (5 bases each). This CDR3 is 13 amino acids long. The germline V gene encodes CDR1 LNHDA and CDR2 SQIVND (reference sequence). V lost 7 bases, J lost 0 bases, and 8 bases lay in between. CDR3 nucleotides: TGTGCCAGTACCTGGGGGAGCACAGATACGCAGTATTTT. It translates to CASTWGSTDTQYF.

The rearrangement joins TRBV6-6 to TRBJ2-4, with unresolved D. Trimming shortened V by 6 bases and J by 7 bases, and 13 bases separated the two germline ends. Germline lookup yields CDR1 MNHNY and CDR2 SVGAGI (reference sequence). The length of the CDR3 is 13 residues. The CDR3 protein is CASSHRQRNIQYF. Written as DNA, the CDR3 is TGTGCCAGCAGCCACCGGCAGCGTAACATTCAGTACTTC.

This clone has just one count. V is TRBV30 and J is TRBJ2-1, with 7 bases lining up with TRBD2. J gave up 9 bases and V 0 bases, and 8 bases lay outside the gene matches. CDR1 GTSNPN and CDR2 SVGIG come from the germline V gene (reference sequence). This CDR3 region has 14 residues. The DNA for the CDR3 is TGTGCCTGGAGTGTAGGGAGGGGTACTGGTGAGCAGTTCTTC. This sequence encodes CAWSVGRGTGEQFF.

V is TRBV21-1 and J is TRBJ2-1; the table's D gene call, TRBD2, was not cross checked with the DNA. TRBV21-1 is a recognized pseudogene. The CDR3 sequence is 15 residues long. CDR3 sequence: CASSASGRAYNEQFF. The CDR3 DNA follows: TGTGCCAGCAGCGCGAGCGGGAGAGCCTACAATGAGCAGTTCTTC.

This chain links TRBV19 with TRBJ2-1; 7 bases fit TRBD2. J lost 4 bases, V lost 4 bases, and 4 bases had no gene match. The CDR3 is 14 amino acids. Germline CDR1 and CDR2: LNHDA and SQIVND (reference sequence). DNA of the CDR3: TGTGCCAGTAGTACGCTAGCGGTTTACAATGAGCAGTTCTTC. This codes for CASSTLAVYNEQFF.